These 22 T cell receptor beta chains came from one sample sequenced in a study of T cells and Merkel cell carcinoma outcomes. Method: immunoSEQ multiplex PCR; TCRdb's copy keeps in-frame clones and lacks some. Here the sample spans approximately 2,000 clones, roughly 91% being singletons. The sample taken for sequencing was tumor tissue from Merkel cell carcinoma. Source of these receptors: a human donor with Merkel cell carcinoma.

The V gene is TRBV11-3, the J gene TRBJ1-1; D is undetermined. The germline V gene encodes CDR1 SGHNT and CDR2 YENEEA. Trimming shortened V by 3 bases and J by 6 bases, and 11 bases separated the two germline ends. The CDR3 totals 13 residues. The CDR3 loop reads CASSLSGAPEAFF. The DNA for the CDR3 is TGTGCCAGCAGCTTGAGCGGCGCCCCTGAAGCTTTCTTT. Full variable domain (remainder filled in from reference TRBV11-3 and TRBJ1-1): EAGVVQSPRYKIIEKKQPVAFWCNPISGHNTLYWYLQNLGQGPELLIRYENEEAVDDSQLPKDRFSAERLKGVDSTLKIQPAELGDSAVYLCASSLSGAPEAFFGQGTRLTVV.

V is TRBV6-1 and J is TRBJ1-5; 8 bases are a match to TRBD1. Germline V lookup: CDR1 MNHNS, CDR2 SASEGT. V gave up 5 bases and J gave up 5 bases; unmatched junction bases: 8. The CDR3 has 15 amino acids. CDR3 sequence (DNA): TGTGCCAGCAGTTTTGCAGCAGGGGGCGATCAGCCCCAGCATTTT. Residues: CASSFAAGGDQPQHF.

The chain is built from TRBV2 and TRBJ1-2; no firm D call. Germline V gives CDR1 SNHLY, CDR2 FYNNEI. Trimming left V 0 bases short and J 3 bases short, with 8 bases between. There are 14 residues in the CDR3. The CDR3 reads CASSEAGLDYGYTF. CDR3 coding DNA: TGTGCCAGCAGTGAAGCTGGGTTGGACTATGGCTACACCTTC.

The J gene is TRBJ2-7, the V gene TRBV6-5, with D perhaps given as TRBD1 or TRBD2 (5 bases each). CDR1 MNHEY and CDR2 SVGAGI come from the germline V gene. There are 14 residues in the CDR3. Trimming took 6 bases from V and 3 from J, leaving 15 bases between them. For the CDR3, the DNA is TGTGCCAGCAGCTCCGGGACGGGTGACTACGAGCAGTACTTC. Residues: CASSSGTGDYEQYF.

This clone has more than one count but fewer than ten. J is TRBJ2-7 and V is TRBV7-3; 9 bases align to TRBD1. With V trimmed by 3 bases and J by 6 bases, 6 bases remained unmatched. This CDR3 spans 14 amino acids. Germline V lookup: CDR1 SGHTA, CDR2 FQGTGA. CDR3 protein: CASSLNRGQGEQYF. The DNA for the CDR3 is TGTGCCAGCAGCTTGAACAGGGGGCAAGGCGAGCAGTACTTC.

This clone was counted once. The chain has TRBV5-1 and TRBJ2-6; D not certain. The CDR3 is 13 residues long. CDR1 and CDR2 (germline): SGHRS, YFSETQ. The ends were cut back, 5 bases at V and 0 bases at J, with 3 bases in the middle. For the CDR3, the DNA is TGCGCCAGCAGGGGCTCTGGGGCCAACGTCCTGACTTTC. Protein: CASRGSGANVLTF.

The chain employs TRBV10-3 and TRBJ2-3, with D unclear. V was shortened by 1 base and J by 2 bases, with 4 bases between the two germline ends. CDR3 length: 13 amino acids. Germline lookup yields CDR1 ENHRY and CDR2 SYGVKD. CDR3 residues: CAISEYSTDTQYF. The CDR3 DNA sequence: TGTGCCATCAGTGAGTACTCCACAGATACGCAGTATTTT.

This clone has only one observation. The rearrangement uses TRBV9 and TRBJ2-5; D tentatively reads TRBD1 or TRBD2 (6 bases each). The J call is in doubt because the DNA end fits TRBJ2-7 better. The CDR3 runs to 15 residues. Germline lookup yields CDR1 SGDLS and CDR2 YYNGEE. The CDR3 DNA follows: TGTGCCAGCAGCGTAGCTTGGGCTGAGGGGGGCGAGCAGTACTTC. Its translation: CASSVAWAEGGEQYF.

The gene calls are TRBV7-2 and TRBJ2-3; D gene uncertain. The CDR3 length is 12 residues. Germline CDR1 is SGHTA and CDR2 is FQGNSA. Trimming cost V 2 bases and J 3 bases, with 3 bases left between them. DNA for the CDR3: TGTGCCAGCAGCTTATTTACAGATACGCAGTATTTT. This codes for CASSLFTDTQYF.

A few counts support this clone. This chain connects TRBV5-1 to TRBJ2-3; no clear D. Trimming took off 4 bases at V and 1 base at J, with 13 bases between the two ends. The CDR3 sequence is 15 residues long. Germline V CDR1 and CDR2: SGHRS, YFSETQ. The CDR3: CASSLGRPGTDTQYF. As DNA, the CDR3 is TGCGCCAGCAGCCTAGGACGGCCTGGCACAGATACGCAGTATTTT.

This rearrangement joins TRBV28 to TRBJ2-5; D not certain. Trimming stripped 3 bases from V and 3 bases from J, with 11 bases between. The CDR3 loop spans 14 amino acids. Germline V gene lookup returns CDR1 MDHEN and CDR2 SYDVKM. The CDR3 region has the DNA TGTGCCAGCAGTTTGGCCCGGGCAGAAGAGACCCAGTACTTC. It yields the protein CASSLARAEETQYF.

This clone was counted a single time. The rearrangement links TRBV30 to TRBJ2-1; possibly TRBD2 for D (6 bases). Germline CDR1 GTSNPN, CDR2 SVGIG (reference sequence). Deletions cut 4 bases from V and 0 bases from J, with 16 bases between. CDR3 length: 16 amino acids. CDR3 loop: CAWTYGGGSSYNEQFF. CDR3 nucleotide sequence: TGTGCCTGGACGTACGGGGGTGGAAGCTCCTACAATGAGCAGTTCTTC.

This sequence joins TRBV15 and TRBJ2-5, with 7 bases fitting TRBD2. Germline V gives CDR1 LNHNV, CDR2 YYDKDF (reference sequence). Trimming took 5 bases from V and 4 from J; bases not matched to a gene: 7. The CDR3 consists of 14 residues. CDR3 DNA sequence: TGTGCCACCAGCGGAGCGGGATTCGGAGAGACCCAGTACTTC. Its translation is CATSGAGFGETQYF.

This clone was counted a single time. This chain connects TRBV7-9 to TRBJ1-2, with D uncertain. CDR1 and CDR2 from the germline V gene are SEHNR and FQNEAQ (reference sequence). V lost 2 bases to trimming and J lost 2 bases, with 9 bases between them. There are 14 residues in the CDR3. The CDR3 coding sequence is TGTGCCAGCAGCTTATCGCGGGAAAACTATGGCTACACCTTC. Translated: CASSLSRENYGYTF.

This clone has a single count. The rearrangement uses TRBV6-5 and TRBJ2-1; a possible D gene is TRBD1 (5 bases). In germline, CDR1 is MNHEY, CDR2 SVGAGI. This CDR3 is built from 13 residues. The V end was cut by 2 bases, the J end by 9 bases, with 11 bases between. The CDR3 DNA is TGTGCCAGCAGTTACGCAGCAGGGCGTGAGCAGTTCTTC. Residues: CASSYAAGREQFF.

The chain is built from TRBV18 and TRBJ2-3; possibly TRBD2 for D (5 bases). CDR3 size: 18 residues. The germline V gene encodes CDR1 KGHSH and CDR2 LQKENI. The V gene lost 1 base and the J gene lost 3 bases, with 20 bases spanning the gap. The CDR3 loop reads CASSPRRSGVQGTDTQYF. CDR3 nucleotides: TGTGCCAGCTCACCACGGCGGAGCGGCGTCCAAGGGACAGATACGCAGTATTTT.

Comments on this clone: One end of the junction fails to match germline, which may point to a read error. This chain uses TRBV30 with TRBJ2-6; D is unclear. The CDR3 loop spans 12 amino acids. Germline V gene data show CDR1 as GTSNPN and CDR2 as SVGIG (reference sequence). The CDR3 DNA is TGTGCCTCCCCGGGCGGAGCCAACGTCCTGATTTTC. Its translation is CASPGGANVLIF.

This clone has only one observation. V usage is TRBV6-5 and J usage is TRBJ2-3; D perhaps matches TRBD2 (6 bases). This CDR3 is 15 amino acids long. V was cut by 3 bases and J by 3 bases, with 13 bases left in between. Germline V gene lookup returns CDR1 MNHEY and CDR2 SVGAGI. The CDR3 sequence is CASSYRAGITDTQYF. The DNA for the CDR3 is TGTGCCAGCAGTTATCGGGCGGGGATAACAGATACGCAGTATTTT.

V usage is TRBV9 and J usage is TRBJ2-3; 7 bases line up with TRBD2. The V gene's germline CDR1 is SGDLS and CDR2 YYNGEE. V was pared by 2 bases and J by 4 bases, with 4 bases of the junction left unmatched. The CDR3 loop spans 14 amino acids. The CDR3 DNA reads as TGTGCCAGCAGCGTGGGAGGGAATGCAGATACGCAGTATTTT. This codes for CASSVGGNADTQYF.

The V and J genes are TRBV10-1 and TRBJ2-3; D remains unclear. CDR3 length: 14 amino acids. V gave up 4 bases and J gave up 0 bases, with 8 bases separating them. Per the germline V gene, CDR1 is WNHNN and CDR2 is SYGVQD (reference sequence). CDR3 nucleotides: TGCGCCAGCAGTGTGGGTACTAGCACAGATACGCAGTATTTT. It yields the protein CASSVGTSTDTQYF.

The chain uses TRBV9 and TRBJ1-5; D is undetermined. V was trimmed by 0 bases and J by 0 bases, leaving 7 bases between them. The germline CDR1 and CDR2 sequences are SGDLS and YYNGEE. This CDR3 spans 15 amino acids. Here the CDR3 DNA reads TGTGCCAGCAGCGTAGGGATCGATAGCAATCAGCCCCAGCATTTT. Amino acids: CASSVGIDSNQPQHF.

The chain uses TRBV28 and TRBJ2-7; a weak D match, TRBD2 (6 bases). The CDR3 is made up of 12 amino acids. Trimming cost V 6 bases and J 4 bases, with 10 bases left between them. Germline values: CDR1 MDHEN, CDR2 SYDVKM. The CDR3 DNA reads as TGTGCCAGCAGCCAGGAGGGTTACGAGCAGTACTTC. Its protein product is CASSQEGYEQYF.